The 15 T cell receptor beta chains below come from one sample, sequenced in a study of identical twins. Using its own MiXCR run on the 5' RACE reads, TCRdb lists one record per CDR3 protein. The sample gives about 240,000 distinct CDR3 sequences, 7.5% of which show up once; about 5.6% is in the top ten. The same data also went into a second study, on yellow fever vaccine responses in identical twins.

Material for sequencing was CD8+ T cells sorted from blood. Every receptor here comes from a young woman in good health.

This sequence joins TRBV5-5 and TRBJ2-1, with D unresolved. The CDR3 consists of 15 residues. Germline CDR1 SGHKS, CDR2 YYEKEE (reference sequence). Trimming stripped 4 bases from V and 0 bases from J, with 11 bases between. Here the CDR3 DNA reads TGTGCCAGCAGCCCTAGTCTCCTCTCCTACAATGAGCAGTTCTTC. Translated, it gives CASSPSLLSYNEQFF. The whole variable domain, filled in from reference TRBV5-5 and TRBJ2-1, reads DAGVTQSPTHLIKTRGQQVTLRCSPISGHKSVSWYQQVLGQGPQFIFQYYEKEERGRGNFPDRFSARQFPNYSSELNVNALLLGDSALYLCASSPSLLSYNEQFFGPGTRLTVL.

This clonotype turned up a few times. The CDR3 region has the DNA TGTGCCAGCTCATGGGGGGACGATCACAATGAGCAGTTCTTC. It specifies CASSWGDDHNEQFF. The chain carries TRBV6-1 and TRBJ2-1, with D possibly matching TRBD2 (6 bases). The CDR3 consists of 14 residues. The germline V and J ends were trimmed by 8 bases and 5 bases, with 16 bases remaining between them. Germline V gives CDR1 MNHNS, CDR2 SASEGT.

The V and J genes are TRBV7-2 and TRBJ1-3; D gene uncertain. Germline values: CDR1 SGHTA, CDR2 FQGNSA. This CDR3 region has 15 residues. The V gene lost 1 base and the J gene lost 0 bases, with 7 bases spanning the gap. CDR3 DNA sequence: TGTGCCAGCAGCTTAGTGGGCCACTCTGGAAACACCATATATTTT. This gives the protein CASSLVGHSGNTIYF.

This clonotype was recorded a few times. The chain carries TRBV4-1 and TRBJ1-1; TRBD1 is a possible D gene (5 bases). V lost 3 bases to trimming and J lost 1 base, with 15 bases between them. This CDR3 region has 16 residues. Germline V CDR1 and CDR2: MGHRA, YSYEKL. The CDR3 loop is CASSHPLGTPNTEAFF. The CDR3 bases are TGCGCCAGCAGCCATCCGCTAGGGACTCCGAACACTGAAGCTTTCTTT.

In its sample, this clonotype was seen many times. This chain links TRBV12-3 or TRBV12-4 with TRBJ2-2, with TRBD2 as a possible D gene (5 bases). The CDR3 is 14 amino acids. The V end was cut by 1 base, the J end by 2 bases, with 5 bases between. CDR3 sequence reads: CASSLGTNTGELFF. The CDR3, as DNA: TGTGCCAGCAGTTTAGGGACTAACACCGGGGAGCTGTTTTTT.

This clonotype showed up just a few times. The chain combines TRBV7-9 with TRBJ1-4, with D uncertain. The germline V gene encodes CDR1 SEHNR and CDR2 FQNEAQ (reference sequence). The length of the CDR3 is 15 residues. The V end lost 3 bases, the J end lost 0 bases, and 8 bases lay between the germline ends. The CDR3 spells CASSFDIATNEKLFF. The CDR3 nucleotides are TGTGCCAGCAGCTTTGACATTGCAACTAATGAAAAACTGTTTTTT.

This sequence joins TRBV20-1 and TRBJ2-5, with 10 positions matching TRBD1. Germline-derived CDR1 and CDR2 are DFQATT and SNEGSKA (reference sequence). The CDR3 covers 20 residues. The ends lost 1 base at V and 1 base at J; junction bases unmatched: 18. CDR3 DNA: TGCAGTGCTAGAGTATGGGACAGGGGTATTTCGGGCCTTGTCCAAGAGACCCAGTACTTC. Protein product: CSARVWDRGISGLVQETQYF.

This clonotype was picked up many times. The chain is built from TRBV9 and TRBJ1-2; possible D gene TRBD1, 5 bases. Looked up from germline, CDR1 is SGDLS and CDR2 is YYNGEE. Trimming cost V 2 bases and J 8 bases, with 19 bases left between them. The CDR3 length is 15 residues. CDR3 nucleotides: TGTGCCAGCAGCGTCCAGCGGTCCGGGGGTGGAGGCTACACCTTC. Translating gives CASSVQRSGGGGYTF.

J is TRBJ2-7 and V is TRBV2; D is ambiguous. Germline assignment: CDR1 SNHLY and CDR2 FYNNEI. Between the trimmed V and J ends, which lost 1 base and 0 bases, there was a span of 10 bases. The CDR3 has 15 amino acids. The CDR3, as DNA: TGTGCCAGCAGTGAAGTCGAGAGCCCCTCCTACGAGCAGTACTTC. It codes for CASSEVESPSYEQYF.

CDR3 DNA sequence: TGTGCCAGCAGCCAAGGGGCTCACTCCTACGAGCAGTACTTC. Translation gives CASSQGAHSYEQYF. The rearrangement joins TRBV28 to TRBJ2-7; a possible D gene is TRBD1 (5 bases). The CDR3 has 14 residues. The germline V gene has CDR1 MDHEN and CDR2 SYDVKM. V lost 6 bases and J lost 0, with 12 bases in between.

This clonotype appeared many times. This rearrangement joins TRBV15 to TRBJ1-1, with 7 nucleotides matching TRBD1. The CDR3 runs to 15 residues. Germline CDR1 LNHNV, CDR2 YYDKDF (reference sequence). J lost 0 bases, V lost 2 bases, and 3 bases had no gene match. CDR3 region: CATSRTQGLNTEAFF. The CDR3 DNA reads TGTGCCACCAGCAGAACACAGGGGTTGAACACTGAAGCTTTCTTT.

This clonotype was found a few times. This CDR3 reads CASSAPGQGAEQFF. CDR3 in DNA: TGTGCCAGCAGTGCTCCGGGACAGGGGGCTGAGCAGTTCTTC. The genes are TRBV12-3 or TRBV12-4 and TRBJ2-1; 12 bases match TRBD1. CDR3 length: 14 residues. V shed 5 bases and J 9 bases; nucleotides not matched to a gene: 5.

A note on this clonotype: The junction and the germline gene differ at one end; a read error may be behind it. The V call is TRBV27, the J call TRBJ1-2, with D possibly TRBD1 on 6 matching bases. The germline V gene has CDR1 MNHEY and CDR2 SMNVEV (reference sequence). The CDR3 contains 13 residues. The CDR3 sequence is CASSHGTSDGYIF. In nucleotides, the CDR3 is TGTGCCAGCAGTCACGGGACATCCGATGGCTACATCTTC.

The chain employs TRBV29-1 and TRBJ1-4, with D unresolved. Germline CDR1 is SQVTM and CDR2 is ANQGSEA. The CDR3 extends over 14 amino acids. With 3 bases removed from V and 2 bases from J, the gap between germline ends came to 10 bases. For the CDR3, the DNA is TGCAGCGTTGATGTCGTCGATACTAATGAAAAACTGTTTTTT. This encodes CSVDVVDTNEKLFF.

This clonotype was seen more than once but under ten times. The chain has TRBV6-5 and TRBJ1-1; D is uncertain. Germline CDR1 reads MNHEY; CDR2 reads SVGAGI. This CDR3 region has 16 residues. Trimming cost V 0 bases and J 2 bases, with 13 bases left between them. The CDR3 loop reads CASSYSLPGTNTEAFF. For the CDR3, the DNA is TGTGCCAGCAGTTACTCGTTACCGGGAACAAACACTGAAGCTTTCTTT.